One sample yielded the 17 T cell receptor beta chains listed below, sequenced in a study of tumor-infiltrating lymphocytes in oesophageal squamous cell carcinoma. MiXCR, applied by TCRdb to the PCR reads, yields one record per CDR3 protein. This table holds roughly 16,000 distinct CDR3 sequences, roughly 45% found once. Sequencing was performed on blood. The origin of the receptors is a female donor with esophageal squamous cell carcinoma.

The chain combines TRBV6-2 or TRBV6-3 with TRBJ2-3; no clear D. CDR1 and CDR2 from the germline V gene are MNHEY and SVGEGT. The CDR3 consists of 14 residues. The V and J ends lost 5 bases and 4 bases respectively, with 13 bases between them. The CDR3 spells CASSITYGADTQYF. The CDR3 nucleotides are TGTGCCAGCAGTATTACATATGGGGCAGATACGCAGTATTTT.

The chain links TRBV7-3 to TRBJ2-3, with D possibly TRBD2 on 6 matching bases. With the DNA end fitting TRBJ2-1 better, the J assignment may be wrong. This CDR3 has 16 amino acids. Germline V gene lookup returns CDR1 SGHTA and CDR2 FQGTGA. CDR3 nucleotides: TGTGCCAGCAGCTTAAAGGGCGGGACCTCCTACAATGAGCAGTTCTTC. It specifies CASSLKGGTSYNEQFF.

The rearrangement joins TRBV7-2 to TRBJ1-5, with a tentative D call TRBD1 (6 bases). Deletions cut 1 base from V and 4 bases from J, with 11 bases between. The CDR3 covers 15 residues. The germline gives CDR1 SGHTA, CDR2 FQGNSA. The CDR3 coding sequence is TGTGCCAGCAGCTTAGGACAGGTACGGAATCAGCCCCAGCATTTT. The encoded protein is CASSLGQVRNQPQHF. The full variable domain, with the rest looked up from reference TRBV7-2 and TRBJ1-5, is GAGVSQSPSNKVTEKGKDVELRCDPISGHTALYWYRQSLGQGLEFLIYFQGNSAPDKSGLPSDRFSAERTGGSVSTLTIQRTQQEDSAVYLCASSLGQVRNQPQHFGDGTRLSIL.

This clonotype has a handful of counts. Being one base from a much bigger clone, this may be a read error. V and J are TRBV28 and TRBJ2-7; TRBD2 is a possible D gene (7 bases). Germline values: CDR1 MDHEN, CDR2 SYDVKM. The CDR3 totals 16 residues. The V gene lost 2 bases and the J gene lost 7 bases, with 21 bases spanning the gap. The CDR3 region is CASSLAGAGVYNEQYF. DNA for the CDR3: TGTGCCAGCAGTTTAGCGGGGGCGGGGGTTTACAATGAGCAGTACTTC.

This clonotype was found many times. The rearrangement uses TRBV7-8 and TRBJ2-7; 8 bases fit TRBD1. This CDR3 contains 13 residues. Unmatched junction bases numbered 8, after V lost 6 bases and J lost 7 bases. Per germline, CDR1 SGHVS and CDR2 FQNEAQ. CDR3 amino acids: CASSSDRDGEQYF. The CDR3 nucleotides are TGTGCCAGCAGTTCGGACAGGGACGGTGAGCAGTACTTC.

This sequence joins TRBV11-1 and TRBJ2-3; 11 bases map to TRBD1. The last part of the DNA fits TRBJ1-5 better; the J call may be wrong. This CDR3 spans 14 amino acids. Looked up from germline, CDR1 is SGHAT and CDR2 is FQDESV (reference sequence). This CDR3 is CASSRGTGGQPQHF. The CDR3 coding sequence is TGTGCCAGCAGCCGTGGGACAGGGGGTCAGCCCCAGCATTTT.

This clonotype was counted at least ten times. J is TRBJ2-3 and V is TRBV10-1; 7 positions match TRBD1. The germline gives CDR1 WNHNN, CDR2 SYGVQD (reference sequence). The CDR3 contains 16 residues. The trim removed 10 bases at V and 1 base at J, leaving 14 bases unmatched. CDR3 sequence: CATSGTAGPGTDTQYF. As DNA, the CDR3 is TGCGCCACCTCTGGGACAGCCGGCCCTGGCACAGATACGCAGTATTTT.

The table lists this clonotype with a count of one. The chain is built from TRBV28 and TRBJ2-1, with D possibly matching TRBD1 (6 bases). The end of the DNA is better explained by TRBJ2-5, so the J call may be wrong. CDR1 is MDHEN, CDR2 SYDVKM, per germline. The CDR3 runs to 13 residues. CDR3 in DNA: TGTGCCAGCAGCGCAGACAGGCAAGAGACCCAGTACTTC. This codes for CASSADRQETQYF.

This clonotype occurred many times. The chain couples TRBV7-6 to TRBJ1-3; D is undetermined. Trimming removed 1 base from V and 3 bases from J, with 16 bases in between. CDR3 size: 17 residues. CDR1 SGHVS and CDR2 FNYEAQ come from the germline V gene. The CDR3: CASSLEPPPPVGNTIYF. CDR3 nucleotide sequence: TGTGCCAGCAGCTTAGAACCCCCACCCCCCGTTGGAAACACCATATATTTT. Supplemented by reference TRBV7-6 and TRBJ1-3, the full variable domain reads GAGVSQSPRYKVTKRGQDVALRCDPISGHVSLYWYRQALGQGPEFLTYFNYEAQQDKSGLPNDRFSAERPEGSISTLTIQRTEQRDSAMYRCASSLEPPPPVGNTIYFGEGSWLTVV.

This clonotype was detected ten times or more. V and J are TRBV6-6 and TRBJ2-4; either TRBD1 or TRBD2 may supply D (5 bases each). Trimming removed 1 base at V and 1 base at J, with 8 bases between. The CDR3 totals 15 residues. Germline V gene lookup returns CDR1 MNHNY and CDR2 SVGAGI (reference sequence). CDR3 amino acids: CASSYWGIAKNIQYF. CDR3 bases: TGTGCCAGCAGTTACTGGGGGATCGCCAAAAACATTCAGTACTTC.

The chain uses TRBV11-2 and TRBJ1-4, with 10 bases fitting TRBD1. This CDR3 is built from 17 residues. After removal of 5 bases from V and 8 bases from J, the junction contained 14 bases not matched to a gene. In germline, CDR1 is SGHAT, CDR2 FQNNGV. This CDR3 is CASSPAGQGFGGEKLFF. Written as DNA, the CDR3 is TGTGCCAGCAGCCCGGCGGGACAGGGGTTCGGAGGAGAAAAACTGTTTTTT.

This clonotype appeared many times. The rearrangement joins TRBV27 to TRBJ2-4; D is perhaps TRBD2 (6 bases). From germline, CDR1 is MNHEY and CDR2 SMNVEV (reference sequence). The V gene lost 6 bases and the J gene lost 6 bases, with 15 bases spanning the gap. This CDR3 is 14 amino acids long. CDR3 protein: CASSLGRKGNIQYF. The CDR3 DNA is TGTGCCAGCAGCCTGGGGAGGAAGGGAAACATTCAGTACTTC.

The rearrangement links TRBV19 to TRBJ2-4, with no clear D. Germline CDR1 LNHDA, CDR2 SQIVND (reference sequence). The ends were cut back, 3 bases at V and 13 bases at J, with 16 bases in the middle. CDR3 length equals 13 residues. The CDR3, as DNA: TGTGCCAGTAGTATGCAGGTAGCAAATGAGCAGTACTTC. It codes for CASSMQVANEQYF.

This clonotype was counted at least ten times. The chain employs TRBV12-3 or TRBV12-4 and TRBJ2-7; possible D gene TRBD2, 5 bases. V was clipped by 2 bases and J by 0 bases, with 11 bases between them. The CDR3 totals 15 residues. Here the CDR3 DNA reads TGTGCCAGCAGTTTATCGGGGTCCGGCTCCTACGAGCAGTACTTC. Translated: CASSLSGSGSYEQYF.

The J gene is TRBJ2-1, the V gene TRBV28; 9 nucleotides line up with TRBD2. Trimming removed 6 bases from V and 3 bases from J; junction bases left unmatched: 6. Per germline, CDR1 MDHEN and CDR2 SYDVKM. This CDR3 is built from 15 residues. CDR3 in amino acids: CASSPSGTLYNEQFF. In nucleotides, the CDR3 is TGTGCCAGCAGCCCTAGCGGGACCCTCTACAATGAGCAGTTCTTC.

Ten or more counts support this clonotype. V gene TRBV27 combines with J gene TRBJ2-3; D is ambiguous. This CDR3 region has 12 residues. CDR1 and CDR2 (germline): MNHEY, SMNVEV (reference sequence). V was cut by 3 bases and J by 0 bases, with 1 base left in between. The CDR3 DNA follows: TGTGCCAGCAGTTTTAGCACAGATACGCAGTATTTT. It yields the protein CASSFSTDTQYF.

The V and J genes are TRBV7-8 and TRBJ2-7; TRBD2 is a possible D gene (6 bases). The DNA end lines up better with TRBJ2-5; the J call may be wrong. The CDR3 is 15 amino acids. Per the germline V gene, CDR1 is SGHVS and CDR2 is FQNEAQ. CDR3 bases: TGTGCCAGCAGCTTATCAGGCGGGGCGGGAGAGACCCAGTACTTC. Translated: CASSLSGGAGETQYF.